Listed below are T cell receptor beta chains from one sample, sequenced in a study of Ad26.COV2.S vaccination and SARS-CoV-2 variants. Sequencing used immunoSEQ multiplex PCR; TCRdb keeps in-frame clones, though not all of them. The sample includes 410,000 or so clones, approximately 92% of them seen just once. Material: peripheral blood, obtained in a trial of Ad26.COV2.S vaccine versus placebo. The source of these receptors is a person between 18 and 60 years old who received the Ad26.COV2.S COVID-19 vaccine or a placebo. Each CDR3 is given with its conserved first and last residue. A D gene is named only where the DNA matches it firmly. Clone size is given for some rows only: seen once, a few or many times, or a class if the clone is expanded.

size	J	V	D	DNA	CDR3
once	TRBJ1-1	TRBV29-1	NA	TGCAGCTGTAGACAGTTGGACACTGAAGCTTTCTTT	CSCRQLDTEAFF
NA	TRBJ1-2	TRBV6-5	NA	TGTGCCAGCAGAGAGAGGAACAGCTATGGCTACACCTTC	CASRERNSYGYTF
once	TRBJ2-2	TRBV7-2	NA	TGTGCCAGCAGCTATAAGGCAGGACAGAGCACCGGGGAGCTGTTTTTT	CASSYKAGQSTGELFF
once	TRBJ2-1	TRBV27	TRBD2	TGTGCCAGCAGTTCCAGGACTAGCGGGAGCTCCTACAATGAGCAGTTCTTC	CASSSRTSGSSYNEQFF
NA	TRBJ1-4	TRBV7-2	NA	TGTGCCAGCAGCTCAGCCGCGGATGAAAAACTGTTTTTT	CASSSAADEKLFF
NA	TRBJ2-2	TRBV19	TRBD1	TGTGCCAGTAGCCCCTACAGGGGTCTGTCCGGGGAGCTGTTTTTT	CASSPYRGLSGELFF
NA	TRBJ2-5	TRBV28	NA	TGTGCCAGCAGTTTATCAGGGAAATTTCTCCAAGAGACCCAGTACTTC	CASSLSGKFLQETQYF
NA	TRBJ2-7	TRBV3-1/TRBV3-2	TRBD2	TGTGCCAGCAGCCAAGGCGACTTCAGCGGGGTAGCCTACGAGCAGTACTTC	CASSQGDFSGVAYEQYF
NA	TRBJ1-2	TRBV5-1	NA	TGCGCCAGCAGCTTGGCAGGAGGGGAGGTTTATGGCTACACCTTC	CASSLAGGEVYGYTF
NA	TRBJ2-1	TRBV19	NA	TGTGCCAGTAGTAGCGGACAAAGCGCCTACAATGAGCAGTTCTTC	CASSSGQSAYNEQFF
once	TRBJ1-2	TRBV25-1	NA	TGTGCCAGCAGTGATGGATTAGGCTACACCTTC	CASSDGLGYTF
NA	TRBJ1-5	TRBV2	NA	TGTGCCAGCAGACCGACAGGAAATAGCAATCAGCCCCAGCATTTT	CASRPTGNSNQPQHF
few	TRBJ1-1	TRBV15	TRBD1	TGTGCCACCAGCGACAGGGGAGGTGTTGGCCGCACTGAAGCTTTCTTT	CATSDRGGVGRTEAFF
NA	TRBJ2-5	TRBV6-5	TRBD1	TGTGCCAGCAGTAAGACAGGGACAGAGACCCAGTACTTC	CASSKTGTETQYF
NA	TRBJ2-7	TRBV29-1	NA	TGCAGCGACCTGGGACATCAAGCCTACGAGCAGTACTTC	CSDLGHQAYEQYF
NA	TRBJ2-7	TRBV27	NA	TGTGCCAGCAGTTTATCGACAGACTACGAGCAGTACTTC	CASSLSTDYEQYF
NA	TRBJ1-5	TRBV5-6	NA	TGTGCCAGCAGCTTGCTAGGGAAAGGGAATCAGCCCCAGCATTTT	CASSLLGKGNQPQHF
once	TRBJ2-7	TRBV27	TRBD1	TGTGCCAGCAGTCCCCGGACAGGGCCTAAGGTCTACGAGCAGTACTTC	CASSPRTGPKVYEQYF
NA	TRBJ1-1	TRBV7-2	NA	TGTGCCAGCAGCTTATGGGGTATTGGGCCTGAAGCTTTCTTT	CASSLWGIGPEAFF
NA	TRBJ2-3	TRBV18	NA	TGTGCCAGCTCACCAGGGACCACTTGGGGTCCTAGCACAGATACGCAGTATTTT	CASSPGTTWGPSTDTQYF
NA	TRBJ1-2	TRBV7-2	TRBD1	TGTGCCAGCAGCCAGACAGGGACCTATGGCTACACCTTC	CASSQTGTYGYTF
NA	TRBJ2-7	TRBV6-6	NA	TGTGCCAGCAGTTACGGTGAGGGTTCCTACGAGCAGTACTTC	CASSYGEGSYEQYF
NA	TRBJ2-2	TRBV7-9	NA	TGTGCCAGCAGCCCACTAGATGGGGGGATTTTCGGCGGGGAGCTGTTTTTT	CASSPLDGGIFGGELFF
few	TRBJ1-4	TRBV12-3/TRBV12-4	NA	TGTGCCAGCAAGTTCGGTGAAAAACTGTTTTTT	CASKFGEKLFF
NA	TRBJ2-7	TRBV5-5	TRBD1	TGTGCCAGCAGCTTGCTAGGACAGGGCAACTTCAATCGCTACGAGCAGTACTTC	CASSLLGQGNFNRYEQYF
NA	TRBJ1-2	TRBV29-1	TRBD1	TGCAGCGTCGGAGGACAGGGGTCCTATAACTATGGCTACACCTTC	CSVGGQGSYNYGYTF
NA	TRBJ1-3	TRBV5-1	NA	TGCGCCAGCAGCTTGGGAGATATCGGAAACACCATATATTTT	CASSLGDIGNTIYF
NA	TRBJ2-5	TRBV9	TRBD1	TGTGCCAGCAGCCTCGTGACAGGGTCCAACCAAGAGACCCAGTACTTC	CASSLVTGSNQETQYF
NA	TRBJ1-2	TRBV7-2	NA	TGTGCCAGCAGCTTAGGCCGAGCCAGGCTCGGGTATGGCTACACCTTC	CASSLGRARLGYGYTF
NA	TRBJ2-7	TRBV7-9	NA	TGTGCCAGCAGCGGACGGACAGCAACCTACGAGCAGTACTTC	CASSGRTATYEQYF
NA	TRBJ2-1	TRBV6-2/TRBV6-3	TRBD2	TGTGCCAGCAGTTACGCCCTAGCGGAGCCCTCCAAATACAATGAGCAGTTCTTC	CASSYALAEPSKYNEQFF
NA	TRBJ2-1	TRBV10-2	NA	TGCGCCAGCAACAATGTTGGGGGGCGCGGGATTAATGAGCAGTTCTTC	CASNNVGGRGINEQFF
NA	TRBJ2-3	TRBV5-4	NA	TGTGCCAGCAGCGACAGGGTTCTTCGGGGGCAGGATACGCAGTATTTT	CASSDRVLRGQDTQYF
NA	TRBJ2-7	TRBV27	TRBD2	TGTGCCAGCAGTTTTATCGCCGGGGCCCGGGGGGGCGAGCAGTACTTC	CASSFIAGARGGEQYF
NA	TRBJ2-1	TRBV3-1/TRBV3-2	TRBD2	TGTGCCAGCAGCCTAGCGGGGGGGCACAATGAGCAGTTCTTC	CASSLAGGHNEQFF
NA	TRBJ1-4	TRBV28	TRBD1	TGTGCCAGCAGTTTACCAGGGGGCGGTGAAAAACTGTTTTTT	CASSLPGGGEKLFF
NA	TRBJ2-2	TRBV18	NA	TGTGCCAGCTCATATTTTATTGCGGGGAACACCGGGGAGCTGTTTTTT	CASSYFIAGNTGELFF
NA	TRBJ2-2	TRBV6-5	TRBD1	TGTGCCAGCCAGGGGGCGCGGACCGGGGAGCTGTTTTTT	CASQGARTGELFF